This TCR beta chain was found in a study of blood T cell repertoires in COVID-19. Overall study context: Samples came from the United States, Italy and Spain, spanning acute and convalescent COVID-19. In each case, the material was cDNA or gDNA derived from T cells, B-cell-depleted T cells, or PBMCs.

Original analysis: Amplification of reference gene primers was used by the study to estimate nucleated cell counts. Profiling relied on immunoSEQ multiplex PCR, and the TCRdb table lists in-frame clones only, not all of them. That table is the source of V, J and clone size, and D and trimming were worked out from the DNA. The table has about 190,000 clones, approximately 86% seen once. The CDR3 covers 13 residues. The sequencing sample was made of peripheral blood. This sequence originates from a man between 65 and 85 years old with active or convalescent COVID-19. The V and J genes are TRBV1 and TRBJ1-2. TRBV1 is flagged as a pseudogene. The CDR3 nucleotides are TGCACCAGCGAAGAGGCCGCTTTTGATGGCTACACCTTC. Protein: CTSEEAAFDGYTF.